This T cell receptor (beta chain) comes out of a study of OX40 agonist ivuxolimab in advanced cancers. Broader study findings: In a subset of nonresponders, normalized T-cell clonal expansion was also low.

This clone was counted once. Antigen: not known. The assay was immunoSEQ multiplex PCR, and TCRdb's table has in-frame clones only and misses some. Of tens of thousands of clones in the sample, approximately 89% were seen once. The clonotype comes from an adult with an advanced solid tumor such as melanoma, head and neck, liver or kidney cancer. Source: CD4+ or CD8+ T cells sorted from blood, taken in a trial of the OX40 agonist ivuxolimab.

The DNA for the CDR3 is TGCGCCAGCAGCCTCGACATAAGTGATTCACCCCTCCACTTT. Protein: CASSLDISDSPLHF. This chain joins TRBV5-1 and TRBJ1-6; D is unresolved. Germline CDR1 reads SGHRS; CDR2 reads YFSETQ. V lost 4 bases to trimming and J lost 8 bases, with 13 bases between them. The CDR3 has 14 amino acids.